This is a list of T cell receptor beta chains from one sample in a study of blood T cell repertoires in COVID-19. The assay was immunoSEQ multiplex PCR, and TCRdb's table has in-frame clones only and misses some. Of 200,000 or so clones in the sample, around 80% were seen once. The sample was peripheral blood. The receptors originated from a human donor in a cohort sampled during active COVID-19. Both conserved end residues are part of each CDR3. D genes are given only for firm matches. For some rows the clone size is stated as once, few or many, or as a class when expanded; others skip it.

J	V	size	D	CDR3	DNA
TRBJ1-1	TRBV7-9	once	TRBD1	CASSAMDRGADTEAFF	TGTGCCAGCAGCGCGATGGACAGGGGGGCTGACACTGAAGCTTTCTTT
TRBJ1-2	TRBV19	few	.	CASSIDRTNYGYTF	TGTGCCAGTAGTATAGATAGGACAAACTATGGCTACACCTTC
TRBJ2-6	TRBV19	.	.	CASSIYSSGANVLTF	TGTGCCAGTAGTATTTACAGCTCTGGGGCCAACGTCCTGACTTTC
TRBJ1-2	TRBV5-8	few	TRBD1	CASSLGDRGPYGYTF	TGTGCCAGCAGCTTGGGGGACAGGGGGCCCTATGGCTACACCTTC
TRBJ2-1	TRBV24-1	.	TRBD2	CATSDPGLKPIGQFF	TGTGCCACCAGTGATCCGGGACTAAAACCTATTGGGCAGTTCTTC
TRBJ2-7	TRBV2	.	TRBD1	CASQDRGEQYF	TGTGCCAGCCAGGACAGGGGCGAGCAGTACTTC
TRBJ2-1	TRBV6-6	.	TRBD2	CASSYSLAGVYNEQFF	TGTGCCAGCAGTTACTCTTTAGCGGGAGTTTACAATGAGCAGTTCTTC
TRBJ2-1	TRBV6-4	.	.	CASSREMAYNEQFF	TGTGCCAGCAGCCGGGAGATGGCCTACAATGAGCAGTTCTTC
TRBJ2-4	TRBV6-5	.	TRBD2	CASYTGPGGKGIQYF	TGTGCCAGCTACACCGGTCCGGGAGGAAAGGGCATTCAGTACTTC
TRBJ2-7	TRBV5-1	.	TRBD1	CASSLTGDYEQYF	TGCGCCAGCAGCTTGACAGGGGACTACGAGCAGTACTTC
TRBJ2-7	TRBV20-1	.	TRBD1	CSASGGDRVRQYF	TGCAGTGCTAGTGGGGGGGACAGGGTGAGGCAGTACTTC
TRBJ1-2	TRBV12-3/TRBV12-4	few	.	CATRQAYGYTF	TGTGCCACCCGACAGGCGTATGGCTACACCTTC
TRBJ2-7	TRBV5-6	.	TRBD2	CASSRTSPLGEQYF	TGTGCCAGCAGCCGGACTAGTCCCTTAGGCGAGCAGTACTTC
TRBJ2-7	TRBV21-1	.	.	CASSKSRQFYEQYF	TGTGCCAGCAGCAAATCGAGGCAGTTCTACGAGCAGTACTTC
TRBJ1-1	TRBV6-9	.	TRBD1	CASSYKGDSFDTEAFF	TGTGCCAGCAGTTATAAGGGGGACAGTTTCGACACTGAAGCTTTCTTT
TRBJ1-1	TRBV29-1	once	TRBD1	CSVPGQGGTEAFF	TGCAGCGTCCCCGGACAGGGTGGCACTGAAGCTTTCTTT
TRBJ2-1	TRBV6-5	.	TRBD1	CAIYNPGQGSDEQFF	TGTGCCATTTACAATCCGGGACAGGGTTCTGATGAGCAGTTCTTC
TRBJ2-3	TRBV27	.	.	CASSLRQLTDTQYF	TGTGCCAGCAGTTTGAGGCAGCTCACAGATACGCAGTATTTT
TRBJ2-1	TRBV19	.	TRBD1	CASSIGAGQGIDEQFF	TGTGCCAGTAGTATAGGGGCGGGACAGGGTATCGATGAGCAGTTCTTC
TRBJ1-2	TRBV6-5	.	TRBD1	CASSRSTGGDGYTF	TGTGCCAGCAGTCGGTCGACAGGGGGCGATGGCTACACCTTC
TRBJ1-3	TRBV3-1/TRBV3-2	.	.	CASSRGLSNGNTIYF	TGTGCCAGCAGCCGAGGACTTTCGAATGGAAACACCATATATTTT
TRBJ1-4	TRBV19	few	.	CASSFQSATNEKLFF	TGTGCCAGTAGTTTCCAGTCTGCAACTAATGAAAAACTGTTTTTT
TRBJ2-3	TRBV7-9	.	TRBD1	CASSAPDRDGTDTQYF	TGTGCCAGCAGCGCTCCAGACAGGGACGGCACAGATACGCAGTATTTT
TRBJ2-3	TRBV28	.	.	CASRLGVTQYF	TGTGCCAGCAGGCTCGGGGTTACGCAGTATTTT
TRBJ2-4	TRBV19	many	TRBD2	CASSRTSGWGANIQYF	TGTGCCAGTAGTCGGACTAGCGGGTGGGGGGCAAACATTCAGTACTTC
TRBJ1-6	TRBV5-4	.	.	CASSLITGNSPLHF	TGTGCCAGCAGCTTGATTACGGGAAATTCACCCCTCCACTTT
TRBJ2-1	TRBV6-5	.	TRBD2	CASRPGTSSSEQFF	TGTGCCAGCAGGCCCGGGACTAGCTCTAGTGAGCAGTTCTTC
TRBJ1-6	TRBV5-1	.	.	CASSLAGRGSPLHF	TGCGCCAGCAGCTTGGCGGGTCGGGGTTCACCCCTCCACTTT
TRBJ1-1	TRBV5-1	.	.	CASSLAVNTEAFF	TGCGCCAGCAGCTTGGCGGTGAACACTGAAGCTTTCTTT
TRBJ2-7	TRBV23-1	.	.	CASSQSIQGVVKGLTYSQYF	TGCGCCAGCAGTCAATCGATACAGGGAGTTGTGAAGGGACTAACCTACTCGCAGTACTTC
TRBJ2-1	TRBV5-1	.	.	CASSSGPTSSYNEQFF	TGCGCCAGCAGCAGCGGACCCACGAGCTCCTACAATGAGCAGTTCTTC
TRBJ2-1	TRBV5-1	.	.	CASSLGGLYNEQFF	TGCGCCAGCAGCTTGGGCGGCCTATACAATGAGCAGTTCTTC
TRBJ2-7	TRBV5-4	.	TRBD2	CASSLATGGSPYEQYF	TGTGCCAGCAGCTTGGCCACTGGCGGGAGTCCCTACGAGCAGTACTTC
TRBJ1-2	TRBV6-6	.	.	CASSRDTTGGYTF	TGTGCCAGCAGTAGGGACACCACAGGAGGCTACACCTTC
TRBJ1-1	TRBV3-1/TRBV3-2	.	.	CASSQSWTALGAFF	TGTGCCAGCAGCCAATCCTGGACAGCTCTTGGAGCTTTCTTT
TRBJ2-2	TRBV15	.	.	CATGDTRNINTGELFF	TGTGCCACCGGGGATACTAGAAACATTAACACCGGGGAGCTGTTTTTT
TRBJ2-7	TRBV19	.	TRBD2	CASRGPAGVEQYF	TGTGCCAGTAGGGGTCCGGCGGGAGTTGAACAGTACTTC
TRBJ2-2	TRBV4-2	.	.	CASSLAPPSAKAAGELFF	TGTGCCAGCAGCCTAGCTCCCCCTAGCGCCAAGGCGGCCGGGGAGCTGTTTTTT
TRBJ1-5	TRBV5-1	.	.	CASSLEPDYQPQHF	TGCGCCAGCAGCTTGGAACCGGACTATCAGCCCCAGCATTTT
TRBJ2-1	TRBV18	few	.	CASSPDLEQFF	TGTGCCAGCTCTCCGGACTTAGAGCAGTTCTTC
TRBJ1-1	TRBV28	.	.	CASSLFLVGNTEAFF	TGTGCCAGCAGTTTATTTTTGGTGGGCAACACTGAAGCTTTCTTT
TRBJ2-3	TRBV2	.	TRBD1	CASSVLTGAGTDTQYF	TGTGCCAGCAGTGTATTGACAGGGGCCGGCACAGATACGCAGTATTTT
TRBJ2-1	TRBV28	.	TRBD2	CASILRGSTPYNEQFF	TGTGCCAGCATCCTACGCGGGAGCACCCCTTACAATGAGCAGTTCTTC
TRBJ1-1	TRBV18	once	.	CASSPGGSEAFF	TGTGCCAGCTCACCAGGTGGGAGTGAAGCTTTCTTT
TRBJ2-5	TRBV24-1	.	TRBD1	CATSDFRTGERETQYF	TGTGCCACCAGTGATTTCCGGACAGGGGAGAGAGAGACCCAGTACTTC
TRBJ2-6	TRBV14	.	TRBD1	CASSLSQQGVRSGANVLTF	TGTGCCAGCAGCTTAAGCCAGCAGGGGGTGCGCTCTGGGGCCAACGTCCTGACTTTC
TRBJ2-1	TRBV10-2	.	.	CASSSIGNEQFF	TGCGCCAGCAGTTCCATCGGCAATGAGCAGTTCTTC
TRBJ1-2	TRBV5-4	few	.	CASSRTDHYGYTF	TGTGCCAGCAGTCGGACAGATCACTATGGCTACACCTTC
TRBJ1-2	TRBV6-1	.	.	CASSERDYGYTF	TGTGCCAGCAGTGAACGGGACTATGGCTACACCTTC
TRBJ2-7	TRBV2	few	TRBD1	CASSGGTGGKVGYEQYF	TGTGCCAGCAGTGGAGGGACAGGGGGCAAAGTTGGGTACGAGCAGTACTTC
TRBJ1-1	TRBV7-7	.	TRBD1	CASSPIQGVVTEAFF	TGTGCTAGCAGCCCGATACAGGGGGTAGTCACTGAAGCTTTCTTT
TRBJ2-1	TRBV3-1/TRBV3-2	.	TRBD2	CASSEGLAGVVQFF	TGTGCCAGCAGCGAGGGACTAGCGGGGGTTGTACAGTTCTTC
TRBJ2-1	TRBV9	.	.	CASSPFGGGGEQFF	TGTGCCAGCAGTCCCTTCGGTGGGGGCGGTGAGCAGTTCTTC
TRBJ2-7	TRBV30	.	TRBD2	CAWSAFRTSGPSSYEQYF	TGTGCCTGGAGTGCCTTTAGGACTAGCGGGCCGAGCTCCTACGAGCAGTACTTC
TRBJ1-2	TRBV4-1	few	TRBD1	CASSQKWAGGEGYTF	TGCGCCAGCAGCCAAAAGTGGGCAGGGGGCGAAGGCTACACCTTC
TRBJ1-1	TRBV19	.	TRBD1	CASNKGGTGVFTEAFF	TGTGCCAGTAATAAGGGCGGGACAGGGGTGTTCACTGAAGCTTTCTTT
TRBJ1-1	TRBV29-1	.	.	CSVEWLLGTEAFF	TGCAGCGTTGAGTGGCTCCTTGGCACTGAAGCTTTCTTT